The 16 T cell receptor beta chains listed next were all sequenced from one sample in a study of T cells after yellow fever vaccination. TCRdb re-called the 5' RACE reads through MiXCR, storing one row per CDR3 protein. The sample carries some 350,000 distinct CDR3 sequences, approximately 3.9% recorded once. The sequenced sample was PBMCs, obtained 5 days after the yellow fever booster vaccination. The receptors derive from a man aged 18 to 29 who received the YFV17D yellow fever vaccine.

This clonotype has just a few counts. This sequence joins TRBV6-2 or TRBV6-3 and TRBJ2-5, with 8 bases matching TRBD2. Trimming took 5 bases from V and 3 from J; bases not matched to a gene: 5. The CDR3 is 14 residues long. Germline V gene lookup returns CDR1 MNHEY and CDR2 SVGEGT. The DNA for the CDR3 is TGTGCCAGCAGTCATACTAGCGGCGAAGAGACCCAGTACTTC. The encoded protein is CASSHTSGEETQYF.

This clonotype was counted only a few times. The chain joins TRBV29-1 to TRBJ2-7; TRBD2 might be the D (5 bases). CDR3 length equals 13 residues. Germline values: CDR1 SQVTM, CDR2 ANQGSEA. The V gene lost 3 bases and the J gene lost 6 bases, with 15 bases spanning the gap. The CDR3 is CSVDPPGRAEQYF. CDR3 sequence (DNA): TGCAGCGTTGACCCCCCGGGAAGGGCCGAGCAGTACTTC.

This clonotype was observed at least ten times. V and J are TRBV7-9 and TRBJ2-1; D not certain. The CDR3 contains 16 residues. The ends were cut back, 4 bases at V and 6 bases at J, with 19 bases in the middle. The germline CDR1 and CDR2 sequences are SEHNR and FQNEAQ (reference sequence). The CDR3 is CASSSAEASISNEQFF. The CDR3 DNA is TGTGCCAGCAGCTCGGCCGAGGCCTCGATCTCCAATGAGCAGTTCTTC.

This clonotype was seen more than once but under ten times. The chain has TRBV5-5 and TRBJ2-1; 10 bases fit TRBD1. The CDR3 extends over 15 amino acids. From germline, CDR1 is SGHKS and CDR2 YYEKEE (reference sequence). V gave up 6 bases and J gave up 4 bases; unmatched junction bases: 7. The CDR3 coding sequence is TGTGCCAGCACCCCGGACAGGGGGAATTACAATGAGCAGTTCTTC. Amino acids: CASTPDRGNYNEQFF.

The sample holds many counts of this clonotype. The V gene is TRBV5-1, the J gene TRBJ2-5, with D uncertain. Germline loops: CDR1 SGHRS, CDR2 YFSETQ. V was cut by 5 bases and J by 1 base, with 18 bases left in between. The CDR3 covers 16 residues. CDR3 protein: CASRTSPNVPQETQYF. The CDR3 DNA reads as TGCGCCAGCAGAACGTCTCCCAACGTCCCCCAAGAGACCCAGTACTTC.

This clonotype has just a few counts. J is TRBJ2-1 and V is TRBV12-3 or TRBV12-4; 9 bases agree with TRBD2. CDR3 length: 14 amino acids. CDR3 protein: CACQAGGQYNEQFF. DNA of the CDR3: TGTGCTTGTCAAGCGGGGGGCCAATACAATGAGCAGTTCTTC.

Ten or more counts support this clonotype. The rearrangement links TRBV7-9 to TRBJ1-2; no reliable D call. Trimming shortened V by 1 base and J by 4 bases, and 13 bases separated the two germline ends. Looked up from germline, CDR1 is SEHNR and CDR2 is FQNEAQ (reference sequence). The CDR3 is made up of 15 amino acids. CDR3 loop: CASSLVRQLAYGYTF. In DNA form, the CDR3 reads TGTGCCAGCAGCTTAGTCAGGCAGTTGGCCTATGGCTACACCTTC.

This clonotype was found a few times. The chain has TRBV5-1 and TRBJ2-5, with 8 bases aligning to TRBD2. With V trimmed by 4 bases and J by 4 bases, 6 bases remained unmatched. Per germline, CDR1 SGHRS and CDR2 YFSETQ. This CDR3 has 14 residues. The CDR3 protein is CASSGGLAGETQYF. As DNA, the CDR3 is TGCGCCAGCAGCGGTGGACTAGCTGGAGAGACCCAGTACTTC.

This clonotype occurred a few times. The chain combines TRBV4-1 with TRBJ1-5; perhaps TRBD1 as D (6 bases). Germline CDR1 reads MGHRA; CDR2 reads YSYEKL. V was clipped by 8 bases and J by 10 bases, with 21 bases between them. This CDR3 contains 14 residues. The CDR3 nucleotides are TGCGCCAGCGGAATTAGACAGGAAAAGGGACCCCAGCATTTT. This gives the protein CASGIRQEKGPQHF.

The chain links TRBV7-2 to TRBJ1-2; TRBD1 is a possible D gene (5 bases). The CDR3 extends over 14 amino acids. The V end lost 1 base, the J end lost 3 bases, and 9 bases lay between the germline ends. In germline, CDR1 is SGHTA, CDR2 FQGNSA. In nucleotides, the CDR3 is TGTGCCAGCAGCTTAGTTCAGGGCGACTATGGCTACACCTTC. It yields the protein CASSLVQGDYGYTF.

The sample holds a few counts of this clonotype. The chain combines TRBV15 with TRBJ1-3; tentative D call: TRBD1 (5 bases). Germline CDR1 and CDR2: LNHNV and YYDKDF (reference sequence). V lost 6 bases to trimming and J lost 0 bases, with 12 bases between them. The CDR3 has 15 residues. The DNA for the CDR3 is TGTGCCACCAGGCAGGGTCCCAGCTCTGGAAACACCATATATTTT. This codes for CATRQGPSSGNTIYF. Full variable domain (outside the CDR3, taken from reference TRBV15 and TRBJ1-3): DAMVIQNPRYQVTQFGKPVTLSCSQTLNHNVMYWYQQKSSQAPKLLFHYYDKDFNNEADTPDNFQSRRPNTSFCFLDIRSPGLGDTAMYLCATRQGPSSGNTIYFGEGSWLTVV.

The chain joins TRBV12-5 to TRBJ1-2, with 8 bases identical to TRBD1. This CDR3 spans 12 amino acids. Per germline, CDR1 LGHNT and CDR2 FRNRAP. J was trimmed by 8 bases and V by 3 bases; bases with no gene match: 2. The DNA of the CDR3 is TGTGCTAGTGGTTTCGACAGGGGCGGCTACACCTTC. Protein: CASGFDRGGYTF.

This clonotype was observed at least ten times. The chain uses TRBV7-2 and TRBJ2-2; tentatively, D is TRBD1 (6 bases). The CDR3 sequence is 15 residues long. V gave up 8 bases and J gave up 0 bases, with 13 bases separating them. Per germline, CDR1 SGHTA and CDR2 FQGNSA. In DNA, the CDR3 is TGTGCCAGCCACCGGGGACACCCGAACACCGGGGAGCTGTTTTTT. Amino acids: CASHRGHPNTGELFF.

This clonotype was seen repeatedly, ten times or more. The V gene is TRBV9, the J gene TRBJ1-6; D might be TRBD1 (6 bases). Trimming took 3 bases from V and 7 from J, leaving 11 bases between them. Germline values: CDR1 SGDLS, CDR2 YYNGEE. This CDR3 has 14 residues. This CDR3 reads CASSARTVNSPLHF. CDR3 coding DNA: TGTGCCAGCAGCGCAAGGACAGTCAATTCACCCCTCCACTTT.

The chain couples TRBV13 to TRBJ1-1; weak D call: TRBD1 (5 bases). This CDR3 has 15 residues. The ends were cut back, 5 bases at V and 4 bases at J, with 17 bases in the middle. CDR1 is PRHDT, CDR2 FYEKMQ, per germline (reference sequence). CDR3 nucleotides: TGTGCCAGCAGCCCACCCAGGGAAGGGTTCACTGAAGCTTTCTTT. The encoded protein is CASSPPREGFTEAFF.

CDR3 protein: CASSPGGGSEYEQYV. In nucleotides, the CDR3 is TGCGCCAGCAGCCCCGGCGGCGGCTCAGAGTACGAGCAGTACGTC. This rearrangement joins TRBV5-1 to TRBJ2-7; no clear D gene. The CDR3 is 15 amino acids. Germline loops: CDR1 SGHRS, CDR2 YFSETQ. Deletions cut 4 bases from V and 4 bases from J, with 18 bases between.